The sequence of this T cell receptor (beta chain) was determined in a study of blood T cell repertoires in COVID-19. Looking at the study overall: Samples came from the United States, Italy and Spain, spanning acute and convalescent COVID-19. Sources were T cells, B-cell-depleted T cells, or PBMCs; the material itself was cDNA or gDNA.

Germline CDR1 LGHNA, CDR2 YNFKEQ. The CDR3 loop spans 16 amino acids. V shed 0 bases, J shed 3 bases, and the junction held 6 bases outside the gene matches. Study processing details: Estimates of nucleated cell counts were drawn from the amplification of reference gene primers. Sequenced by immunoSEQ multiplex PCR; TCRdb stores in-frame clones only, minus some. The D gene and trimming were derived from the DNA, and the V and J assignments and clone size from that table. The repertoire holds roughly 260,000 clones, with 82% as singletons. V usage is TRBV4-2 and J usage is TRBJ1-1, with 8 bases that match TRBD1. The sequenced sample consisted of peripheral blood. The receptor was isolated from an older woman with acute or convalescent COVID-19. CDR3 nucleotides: TGTGCCAGCAGCCAAGATGCCTCAGGGGGCTACACTGAAGCTTTCTTT. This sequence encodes CASSQDASGGYTEAFF.